What follows are 25 T cell receptor beta chains derived from one specimen sequenced in a study of post-analysis software for immune sequencing data. Findings of the study overall: Controls had lower frequencies than patients of about 5 TRBV segments, which included TRBV5-6, TRBV5-1 and TRBV20-1.

TCR beta cDNA libraries had unique molecular identifiers. In TCRdb, the PCR reads were re-called with MiXCR into one record per CDR3 protein. This table has about 760,000 distinct CDR3 sequences, around 27% appearing once. Their specific antigens are unknown. The sequenced sample consisted of blood. The origin of the receptors is a girl between 10 and 17 years old with multiple sclerosis.

There are a few counts of this clonotype. The CDR3 nucleotides are TGCAGTGCTCCACAGAGCCCTAACTATGGCTACACCTTC. Encoded protein: CSAPQSPNYGYTF. This chain uses TRBV20-1 with TRBJ1-2; D uncertain. From germline, CDR1 is DFQATT and CDR2 SNEGSKA (reference sequence). Trimming took off 5 bases at V and 0 bases at J, with 10 bases between the two ends. The CDR3 consists of 13 residues.

The chain links TRBV7-2 to TRBJ2-5; a weak D match, TRBD2 (6 bases). The CDR3 totals 14 residues. Deletions cut 5 bases from V and 2 bases from J, with 12 bases between. Germline CDR1 is SGHTA and CDR2 is FQGNSA. The CDR3 nucleotides read TGTGCCAGCAGCGCATGGACTAAACAAGAGACCCAGTACTTC. Translating it yields CASSAWTKQETQYF.

The CDR3 protein is CATSPLSDEQFF. In DNA, the CDR3 is TGTGCCACCTCCCCCCTTTCCGATGAGCAGTTCTTC. V gene TRBV7-9 combines with J gene TRBJ2-1, with D unclear. From germline, CDR1 is SEHNR and CDR2 FQNEAQ (reference sequence). The CDR3 is 12 amino acids. Trimming pared 10 bases from V and 8 bases from J, leaving 15 bases between.

This clonotype has only a few counts. CDR3 residues: CASSSSTGQSTNYGYTF. CDR3 DNA sequence: TGCGCCAGCAGCTCCTCTACAGGACAGTCTACTAACTATGGCTACACCTTC. The rearrangement links TRBV5-1 to TRBJ1-2; possibly TRBD1 for D (6 bases). The V and J ends lost 3 bases and 0 bases respectively, with 18 bases between them. This CDR3 contains 17 residues. CDR1 SGHRS and CDR2 YFSETQ come from the germline V gene.

The chain couples TRBV27 to TRBJ1-1, with D maybe TRBD1 (6 bases). V was clipped by 6 bases and J by 6 bases, with 17 bases between them. Germline V gives CDR1 MNHEY, CDR2 SMNVEV (reference sequence). This CDR3 comprises 14 residues. The CDR3 sequence is CASRPRGISAEAFF. The CDR3 DNA is TGTGCCAGCAGACCCAGGGGAATAAGCGCTGAAGCTTTCTTT.

The chain recombines TRBV20-1 with TRBJ2-1, with TRBD2 identical over 12 bases. This CDR3 region has 15 residues. Germline V lookup: CDR1 DFQATT, CDR2 SNEGSKA (reference sequence). Trimming at V came to 6 bases and at J to 4 bases, leaving 7 bases not matched to a gene. In nucleotides, the CDR3 is TGCAGTGCCGCCGGGACTAGCGGGTTATACAATGAGCAGTTCTTC. This sequence encodes CSAAGTSGLYNEQFF.

The sample holds a few counts of this clonotype. The chain recombines TRBV12-3 or TRBV12-4 with TRBJ1-2; no firm D call. The CDR3 spans 14 residues. V shed 0 bases and J shed 4 bases, with 9 bases lying between them. The CDR3 spells CASSLAQRGYGYTF. CDR3 in DNA: TGTGCCAGCAGTTTAGCGCAGAGAGGCTATGGCTACACCTTC.

This clonotype was observed a few times. This rearrangement joins TRBV20-1 to TRBJ2-3, with 7 bases aligning to TRBD1. Germline trimming cut 6 bases from V and 4 bases from J; bases unmatched to any gene: 13. Per the germline V gene, CDR1 is DFQATT and CDR2 is SNEGSKA (reference sequence). This CDR3 has 15 residues. Written as DNA, the CDR3 is TGCAGTGCAGGGATGAGGGACAGCCGATCAGATACGCAGTATTTT. Protein sequence: CSAGMRDSRSDTQYF.

The V gene is TRBV10-2, the J gene TRBJ2-2; TRBD2 might be the D (5 bases). The CDR3 length is 12 residues. From germline, CDR1 is WSHSY and CDR2 SAAADI. The V and J ends lost 9 bases and 4 bases respectively, with 9 bases between them. CDR3 nucleotides: TGCGCCAGTCGCGGGTTCACCGGGGAGCTGTTTTTT. Translation gives CASRGFTGELFF.

CDR3 coding DNA: TGTGCCAGCAGCCCCAGGGACAGCCGGGAACCCCTCCACTTT. Residues: CASSPRDSREPLHF. V and J are TRBV7-2 and TRBJ1-6, with 7 positions matching TRBD1. The CDR3 is 14 amino acids. Germline values: CDR1 SGHTA, CDR2 FQGNSA. The V gene end was trimmed by 5 bases and the J gene end by 12 bases; junction bases not matched to a gene: 10.

This clonotype has only one observation. Because the CDR3 is missing its conserved closing phenylalanine or tryptophan, this is likely a read error. The CDR3 reads CASSPRDTGTESTDTQYL. The DNA for the CDR3 is TGTGCCAGCAGCCCCCGTGATACCGGGACAGAAAGCACAGATACGCAGTATTTG. V and J are TRBV7-2 and TRBJ2-3, with 7 bases that match TRBD1. CDR3 length: 18 amino acids. Trimming cost V 5 bases and J 0 bases; bases outside gene matches: 14. CDR1 is SGHTA and CDR2 is FQGNSA in the germline V gene.

This clonotype was observed a few times. The chain uses TRBV20-1 and TRBJ2-3; 12 positions match TRBD1. Germline assignment: CDR1 DFQATT and CDR2 SNEGSKA (reference sequence). The CDR3 extends over 17 amino acids. V shed 6 bases and J 0 bases; nucleotides not matched to a gene: 10. This CDR3 reads CSASSGQGARSTDTQYF. CDR3 nucleotides: TGCAGTGCAAGCTCGGGACAGGGGGCGCGTAGCACAGATACGCAGTATTTT.

The table lists this clonotype with a few counts. The V and J genes are TRBV27 and TRBJ2-6; 7 bases fit TRBD1. Trimming cost V 5 bases and J 7 bases; bases outside gene matches: 5. The CDR3 covers 14 residues. Germline assignment: CDR1 MNHEY and CDR2 SMNVEV (reference sequence). CDR3 loop: CASSTGVEANVLTF. CDR3 coding DNA: TGTGCCAGCAGTACAGGGGTAGAAGCCAACGTCCTGACTTTC.

This clonotype has just a few counts. The J gene is TRBJ2-5, the V gene TRBV6-1; TRBD1 agrees at 8 bases. Trimming took 8 bases from V and 5 from J; bases not matched to a gene: 10. This CDR3 spans 14 amino acids. Germline V lookup: CDR1 MNHNS, CDR2 SASEGT. The CDR3 bases are TGTGCCAGCCTAATGGACAGGGTTGCCGAGACCCAGTACTTC. Protein product: CASLMDRVAETQYF.

In its sample, this clonotype was seen a few times. This chain uses TRBV5-1 with TRBJ2-3; D unresolved. The germline CDR1 and CDR2 sequences are SGHRS and YFSETQ. Trimming took off 6 bases at V and 4 bases at J, with 18 bases between the two ends. The CDR3 runs to 15 residues. The CDR3 DNA follows: TGCGCCAGCAAAAGTAATCTCCAGATGTCAGATACGCAGTATTTT. It is translated as CASKSNLQMSDTQYF.

This rearrangement joins TRBV29-1 to TRBJ2-3, with a weak D call TRBD2 (5 bases). There are 13 residues in the CDR3. Germline lookup yields CDR1 SQVTM and CDR2 ANQGSEA. The CDR3 protein is CGGFGESTDTQYF. CDR3 bases: TGCGGCGGTTTCGGGGAGAGCACAGATACGCAGTATTTT.

This clonotype has at least ten counts. A much bigger clone sits one base away, suggesting this may be a read error. V is TRBV20-1 and J is TRBJ1-1; D gene uncertain. The CDR3 runs 14 residues. Between the trimmed V and J ends, which lost 1 base and 4 bases, there was a span of 13 bases. The V gene's germline CDR1 is DFQATT and CDR2 SNEGSKA (reference sequence). The CDR3 is CSARGRSPCTEAFF. The CDR3 DNA sequence: TGCAGTGCTAGAGGGAGGAGTCCGTGCACTGAAGCTTTCTTT.

This sequence joins TRBV11-2 and TRBJ2-3; D ambiguous. Germline assignment: CDR1 SGHAT and CDR2 FQNNGV. This CDR3 region has 13 residues. The V end lost 1 base, the J end lost 8 bases, and 10 bases lay between the germline ends. CDR3 nucleotides: TGTGCCAGCAGCTTAGGGGCTGATGGTACGCAGTATTTT. This encodes CASSLGADGTQYF.

V is TRBV20-1 and J is TRBJ2-2; D not certain. V gave up 1 base and J gave up 1 base, with 1 base separating them. Per the germline V gene, CDR1 is DFQATT and CDR2 is SNEGSKA (reference sequence). The CDR3 spans 12 residues. The CDR3 sequence: CSARGNTGELFF. Written as DNA, the CDR3 is TGCAGTGCTAGAGGGAACACCGGGGAGCTGTTTTTT.

The chain uses TRBV5-1 and TRBJ1-4; TRBD1 might be the D (5 bases). This CDR3 contains 14 residues. Trimming left V 4 bases short and J 6 bases short, with 13 bases between. Germline CDR1 SGHRS, CDR2 YFSETQ. CDR3 sequence: CASSPRTLDEKLFF. DNA for the CDR3: TGCGCCAGCAGCCCAAGGACACTAGATGAAAAACTGTTTTTT.

This clonotype was observed a few times. The CDR3, as DNA: TGTGCCAGCAGCTTAGCAGGAGGCTCCGCCAACGTCCTGACTTTC. Amino acids: CASSLAGGSANVLTF. The rearrangement links TRBV7-2 to TRBJ2-6, with D maybe TRBD2 (5 bases). Germline V CDR1 and CDR2: SGHTA, FQGNSA. This CDR3 spans 15 amino acids. Trimming took 0 bases from V and 7 from J, leaving 10 bases between them. The full variable domain, rest sourced from reference TRBV7-2 and TRBJ2-6, is GAGVSQSPSNKVTEKGKDVELRCDPISGHTALYWYRQSLGQGLEFLIYFQGNSAPDKSGLPSDRFSAERTGGSVSTLTIQRTQQEDSAVYLCASSLAGGSANVLTFGAGSRLTVL.

This clonotype was found a few times. The chain combines TRBV5-1 with TRBJ2-1; 11 positions match TRBD1. The CDR3 extends over 16 amino acids. J lost 6 bases, V lost 3 bases, and 8 bases had no gene match. Germline lookup yields CDR1 SGHRS and CDR2 YFSETQ. CDR3 region: CASSSRPGTGGNEQFF. Written as DNA, the CDR3 is TGCGCCAGCAGCTCTCGACCGGGGACAGGGGGCAATGAGCAGTTCTTC.

This chain links TRBV2 with TRBJ1-6, with 8 bases fitting TRBD1. Germline V gene data show CDR1 as SNHLY and CDR2 as FYNNEI. This CDR3 has 14 residues. The junction had 2 bases not matched to a gene; V was cut back by 5 bases and J by 5 bases. This chain's CDR3 is CASSRTGNNSPLHF. In nucleotides, the CDR3 is TGTGCCAGCAGTCGGACAGGGAATAATTCACCCCTCCACTTT.

V usage is TRBV20-1 and J usage is TRBJ1-1, with D hard to call. From germline, CDR1 is DFQATT and CDR2 SNEGSKA (reference sequence). The CDR3 runs 14 residues. With 6 bases removed from V and 6 bases from J, the gap between germline ends came to 20 bases. The DNA for the CDR3 is TGCAGTGCCAAGTCGAACATGGGAAGGGCTGAAGCTTTCTTT. This gives the protein CSAKSNMGRAEAFF.

This clonotype was counted a few times. The rearrangement links TRBV15 to TRBJ2-5; D unclear. V was pared by 5 bases and J by 2 bases, with 9 bases between. Germline V CDR1 and CDR2: LNHNV, YYDKDF (reference sequence). This CDR3 is 13 amino acids long. CDR3 residues: CATSRAPQETQYF. The CDR3 DNA reads TGTGCCACCAGCCGGGCACCTCAAGAGACCCAGTACTTC.